These 8 T cell receptor beta chains came from one sample sequenced in a study of blood T cell repertoires in COVID-19. Libraries were prepared by immunoSEQ multiplex PCR; TCRdb keeps only in-frame clonotypes and omits some of them. The sample consists of 400,000 to 550,000 clones, approximately 90% of them appearing once. Source material: peripheral blood. These receptors were obtained from a woman aged 25 to 45 with acute or convalescent COVID-19.

The rearrangement links TRBV5-4 to TRBJ1-3; D unresolved. This CDR3 region has 17 residues. The germline CDR1 and CDR2 sequences are SGHNT and YYREEE (reference sequence). V was cut by 0 bases and J by 2 bases, with 15 bases left in between. In DNA form, the CDR3 reads TGTGCCAGCAGCTTGGCGGCAGGCAGGCTTCCTGGAAACACCATATATTTT. This gives the protein CASSLAAGRLPGNTIYF.

The chain links TRBV5-6 to TRBJ2-4; no clear D gene. V lost 2 bases and J 5 bases, leaving 14 bases between the germline ends. The CDR3 has 15 amino acids. Germline V CDR1 and CDR2: SGHDT, YYEEEE. This chain's CDR3 is CASSFLDRPQNIQYF. CDR3 sequence (DNA): TGTGCCAGCAGCTTCCTAGATCGCCCCCAAAACATTCAGTACTTC.

The chain combines TRBV5-1 with TRBJ2-7, with 8 bases identical to TRBD2. The CDR3 runs to 15 residues. With V trimmed by 5 bases and J by 2 bases, 9 bases remained unmatched. CDR1 is SGHRS, CDR2 YFSETQ, per germline. The chain's CDR3 is CASRNTLAGTYEQYF. CDR3 sequence (DNA): TGCGCCAGCAGAAACACCCTAGCGGGTACCTACGAGCAGTACTTC.

J is TRBJ1-2 and V is TRBV7-9; tentative D call: TRBD1 (6 bases). From germline, CDR1 is SEHNR and CDR2 FQNEAQ (reference sequence). The CDR3 runs 15 residues. The V gene lost 5 bases and the J gene lost 4 bases, with 17 bases spanning the gap. Here the CDR3 reads CASSPLGGRLYGYTF. In nucleotides, the CDR3 is TGTGCCAGCAGCCCGTTGGGGGGGCGCCTCTATGGCTACACCTTC.

The V call is TRBV28, the J call TRBJ2-1; possible D gene TRBD1, 5 bases. CDR1 is MDHEN, CDR2 SYDVKM, per germline. The ends were cut back, 6 bases at V and 4 bases at J, with 10 bases in the middle. The CDR3 has 13 residues. The CDR3 reads CASRDTEYNEQFF. Here the CDR3 DNA reads TGTGCCAGCAGGGACACAGAGTACAATGAGCAGTTCTTC.

This chain links TRBV28 with TRBJ2-4, with a possible D match to TRBD2 (6 bases). The CDR3 loop spans 13 amino acids. Germline values: CDR1 MDHEN, CDR2 SYDVKM. V shed 1 base and J shed 6 bases, with 7 bases lying between them. CDR3 nucleotides: TGTGCCAGCAGTTTATTGGGGGGAAACATTCAGTACTTC. This translates into CASSLLGGNIQYF. The whole variable domain, remainder taken from reference TRBV28 and TRBJ2-4, is DVKVTQSSRYLVKRTGEKVFLECVQDMDHENMFWYRQDPGLGLRLIYFSYDVKMKEKGDIPEGYSVSREKKERFSLILESASTNQTSMYLCASSLLGGNIQYFGAGTRLSVL.

This sequence joins TRBV6-6 and TRBJ2-1, with 12 bases lining up with TRBD2. The CDR3 is made up of 20 amino acids. The ends lost 6 bases at V and 0 bases at J; junction bases unmatched: 15. Germline CDR1 MNHNY, CDR2 SVGAGI (reference sequence). The CDR3 DNA reads TGTGCCAGCAGCAACCTAGCAGGACTAGCGGGAACGAGCTCCTACAATGAGCAGTTCTTC. Its protein is CASSNLAGLAGTSSYNEQFF.

This rearrangement joins TRBV2 to TRBJ2-7; TRBD1 is a possible D gene (6 bases). V was cut by 7 bases and J by 5 bases, with 15 bases left in between. The CDR3 sequence is 13 residues long. CDR1 is SNHLY and CDR2 is FYNNEI in the germline V gene. CDR3 nucleotide sequence: TGTGCCAGCATGTCACAGGGTCTACACGAGCAGTACTTC. Translating gives CASMSQGLHEQYF.